The TCR beta chain under discussion was sequenced for a study of shared T cell receptors in the human thymus. Using immunoSEQ multiplex PCR, the repertoire was profiled, and TCRdb retains in-frame clones only, with some absent. There are about 500,000 clones in the sample; around 78% occur only once, and 0.013% lies in the top ten. V lost 6 bases and J lost 8; bases outside the gene matches: 10. The CDR3 extends over 15 amino acids. CDR1 is MRHNA, CDR2 SNTAGT, per germline. The same sample was also used in a study of human thymus T cells. That source reports: Thymus was obtained from resections taken during corrective heart surgery. Thymic and blood repertoires seemed to favor certain V and J genes.

Sequenced sample: thymocytes. The sequence derives from a boy younger than two with a congenital heart defect. V usage is TRBV6-4 and J usage is TRBJ2-1; 10 bases agree with TRBD2. The CDR3 DNA follows: TGTGCCAGCAGCTGGAGAGCGGGAGGGGGGCATGAGCAGTTCTTC. It yields the protein CASSWRAGGGHEQFF.